This T cell receptor beta chain was documented in a study of blood T cell repertoires in COVID-19. Assay used: immunoSEQ multiplex PCR; TCRdb lists only in-frame clones, some missing. The sample has approximately 230,000 clones, almost 85% seen once; the top ten hold 14% to 15%. CDR1 is SGDLS and CDR2 is YYNGEE in the germline V gene. Between the trimmed V and J ends, which lost 3 bases and 6 bases, there was a span of 7 bases. The CDR3 has 12 amino acids. This receptor was identified in a man in his forties or fifties who had recovered from COVID-19. V usage is TRBV9 and J usage is TRBJ2-1, with D maybe TRBD1 (5 bases). The sequenced sample consisted of PBMCs or T cells enriched from blood (not recorded which). CDR3 in DNA: TGTGCCAGCAGCGACGACAGCAATGAGCAGTTCTTC. Translation gives CASSDDSNEQFF.